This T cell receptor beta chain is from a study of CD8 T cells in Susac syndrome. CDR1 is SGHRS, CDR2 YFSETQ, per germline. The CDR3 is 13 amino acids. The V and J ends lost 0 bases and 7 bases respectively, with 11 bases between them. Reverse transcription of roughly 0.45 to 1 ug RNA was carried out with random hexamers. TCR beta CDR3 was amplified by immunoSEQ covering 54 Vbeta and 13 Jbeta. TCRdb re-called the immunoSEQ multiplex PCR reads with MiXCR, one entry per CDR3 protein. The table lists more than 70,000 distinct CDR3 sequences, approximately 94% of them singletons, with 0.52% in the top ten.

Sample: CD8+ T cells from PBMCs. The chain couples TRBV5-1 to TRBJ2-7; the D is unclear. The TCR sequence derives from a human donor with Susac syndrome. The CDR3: CASSLVWGREQYF. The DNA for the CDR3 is TGCGCCAGCAGCTTGGTATGGGGTCGGGAGCAGTACTTC.